Presented here are 25 T cell receptor beta chains from one specimen sequenced in a study of graft-versus-host responses after intestinal transplantation (dated by TCRdb to about 2021). The protocol used for the library was the immunoSEQ multiplex PCR assay. TCRdb took over this immuneACCESS table, retaining in-frame rearrangements with V and J assigned. Such tables are incomplete; in checked studies, under half of the missing clones stem from an unresolved V gene, and the remainder is unexplained. Here the sample has thousands of clones; about 30% occur a single time. More than 2.5% of the sample goes to the ten largest clones. The time point label, as the study defines it: cells obtained before transplantation from donor or recipient. Mixed lymphocyte reactions plated approximately 200,000 CFSE-labeled pre-transplant responders with approximately 200,000 irradiated violet-dye-labeled stimulators and were cultured for roughly 6 days.

Sample: alloreactive CD8+ T cells from a mixed lymphocyte reaction culture, taken before transplantation. Taken with the paper, the label for cell subset or site translates to: CFSE-low proliferating T cells sorted from approximately six-day pre-transplant mixed lymphocyte reaction (GvH or HvG direction). All receptors come from a human patient who was an organ donor for intestinal transplantation.

The V call is TRBV6-6, the J call TRBJ1-4; 7 bases match TRBD1. The V and J ends lost 7 bases and 7 bases, in that order; junction bases with no gene match: 9. The germline V gene encodes CDR1 MNHNY and CDR2 SVGAGI (reference sequence). The CDR3 is 14 amino acids. CDR3 nucleotide sequence: TGTGCCAGCACTTCAGGACAGGAAGCTGAAAAACTGTTTTTT. This codes for CASTSGQEAEKLFF.

This chain links TRBV4-1 with TRBJ2-2, with D possibly TRBD2 on 6 matching bases. The CDR3 is 14 residues long. V lost 5 bases and J 1 base, leaving 8 bases between the germline ends. The V gene's germline CDR1 is MGHRA and CDR2 YSYEKL. CDR3: CASSSGGNTGELFF. In DNA form, the CDR3 reads TGCGCCAGCAGCTCCGGGGGGAACACCGGGGAGCTGTTTTTT.

J is TRBJ2-1 and V is TRBV28; 8 nucleotides agree with TRBD1. This CDR3 contains 13 residues. J was trimmed by 9 bases and V by 5 bases; bases with no gene match: 6. The germline V gene encodes CDR1 MDHEN and CDR2 SYDVKM. This CDR3 is CASSPQGAREQFF. DNA of the CDR3: TGTGCCAGCAGTCCCCAGGGGGCACGTGAGCAGTTCTTC.

Comments on this clone: At one end, the junction sequence differs from germline, possibly due to a read error. This chain connects TRBV10-3 to TRBJ2-7; 12 positions agree with TRBD2. CDR3 length: 15 residues. CDR1 is ENHRY, CDR2 SYGVKD, per germline. CDR3 in amino acids: CASSVLAGGSYEQYF. CDR3 nucleotide sequence: TGTGCCAGCAGTGTCCTAGCGGGAGGGTCCTACGAGCAGTACTTC.

The V gene is TRBV5-1, the J gene TRBJ1-2; TRBD1 is a possible D gene (5 bases). CDR1 SGHRS and CDR2 YFSETQ come from the germline V gene. This CDR3 region has 15 residues. Trimming cost V 0 bases and J 5 bases, with 14 bases left between them. This CDR3 reads CASSLAGAGAYGYTF. The CDR3 nucleotides are TGCGCCAGCAGCTTGGCCGGGGCGGGAGCTTATGGCTACACCTTC.

The rearrangement uses TRBV6-4 and TRBJ2-1; 8 nucleotides align to TRBD1. This CDR3 contains 15 residues. CDR1 and CDR2 (germline): MRHNA, SNTAGT. V lost 3 bases and J lost 0; bases outside the gene matches: 1. The CDR3 is CASSEGTGSYNEQFF. The CDR3 DNA sequence: TGTGCCAGCAGTGAGGGGACAGGCTCCTACAATGAGCAGTTCTTC.

This clone is medium-sized by share. The chain joins TRBV6-5 to TRBJ1-2; D uncertain. CDR1 is MNHEY and CDR2 is SVGAGI in the germline V gene. The CDR3 is made up of 13 amino acids. The V and J ends lost 1 base and 4 bases respectively, with 7 bases between them. The DNA for the CDR3 is TGTGCCAGCAGTTACTACCCCAGCTATGGCTACACCTTC. Translation: CASSYYPSYGYTF.

This chain connects TRBV9 to TRBJ2-1; TRBD2 aligns across 9 bases. Losses at the gene ends were 0 bases for V and 6 bases for J; bases not matched to a gene: 4. CDR3 length equals 15 residues. The germline CDR1 and CDR2 sequences are SGDLS and YYNGEE. Here the CDR3 DNA reads TGTGCCAGCAGCGTAGGCGGGGGGGCCCTCAATGAGCAGTTCTTC. Translating gives CASSVGGGALNEQFF.

V gene TRBV5-6 combines with J gene TRBJ2-7, with TRBD2 matching 9 bases. The end of the DNA aligns better with TRBJ2-1, so the J call may be wrong. Germline V gene data show CDR1 as SGHDT and CDR2 as YYEEEE. This CDR3 has 15 amino acids. The CDR3 bases are TGTGCCAGCAGCTTGAGCGGGAGGTCCCACAATGAGCAGTTCTTC. It translates to CASSLSGRSHNEQFF.

This clone was detected a few times. The chain recombines TRBV27 with TRBJ2-7; D might be TRBD1 (5 bases). Between the trimmed V and J ends, which lost 0 bases and 4 bases, there was a span of 10 bases. This CDR3 spans 14 amino acids. Germline CDR1 is MNHEY and CDR2 is SMNVEV (reference sequence). CDR3 residues: CASSLSIRQYEQYF. As DNA, the CDR3 is TGTGCCAGCAGTTTATCCATCCGACAGTACGAGCAGTACTTC.

This clone came up a few times. The rearrangement links TRBV4-3 to TRBJ2-7; a possible D gene is TRBD2 (7 bases). The CDR3 is 16 residues long. From germline, CDR1 is LGHNA and CDR2 YSLEER. V lost 4 bases and J lost 2, with 18 bases in between. CDR3 region: CASSREGQGRAYEQYF. DNA for the CDR3: TGCGCCAGCAGCCGGGAGGGCCAGGGGAGGGCCTACGAGCAGTACTTC.

In the case of this clone: Germline and junction disagree at one end, which may indicate a read error. The gene calls are TRBV4-1 and TRBJ2-7; D possibly corresponds to TRBD2 (7 bases). Germline loops: CDR1 MGHRA, CDR2 YSYEKL. The CDR3 runs to 14 residues. This CDR3 is CACSLGGAAYEQYF. The CDR3, as DNA: TGCGCCTGCAGCCTGGGGGGGGCGGCCTACGAGCAGTACTTC.

V gene TRBV6-5 combines with J gene TRBJ1-2; 7 nucleotides agree with TRBD1. Losses at the gene ends were 5 bases for V and 8 bases for J; bases not matched to a gene: 11. The germline V gene encodes CDR1 MNHEY and CDR2 SVGAGI. The CDR3 contains 14 residues. The CDR3 loop is CASSELGQMFGYTF. The CDR3 DNA reads TGTGCCAGCAGTGAACTGGGACAGATGTTCGGCTACACCTTC.

There are a few counts of this clone. The gene calls are TRBV15 and TRBJ2-2; tentative D call: TRBD2 (5 bases). Per the germline V gene, CDR1 is LNHNV and CDR2 is YYDKDF (reference sequence). The CDR3 loop spans 14 amino acids. Trimming removed 1 base from V and 5 bases from J, with 8 bases in between. CDR3 residues: CATSRGPGTGELFF. CDR3 bases: TGTGCCACCAGCAGAGGACCGGGAACCGGGGAGCTGTTTTTT.

By share, this clone ranks as medium-sized. The chain has TRBV6-6 and TRBJ2-7; 7 bases fit TRBD1. This CDR3 region has 14 residues. Germline lookup yields CDR1 MNHNY and CDR2 SVGAGI (reference sequence). With V trimmed by 2 bases and J by 0 bases, 1 base remained unmatched. The chain's CDR3 is CASSYRDSSYEQYF. DNA of the CDR3: TGTGCCAGCAGTTACCGGGACAGCTCCTACGAGCAGTACTTC.

The chain joins TRBV5-5 to TRBJ2-2; the D is unclear. Trimming removed 2 bases from V and 4 bases from J, with 9 bases in between. This CDR3 is 14 amino acids long. Germline loops: CDR1 SGHKS, CDR2 YYEKEE (reference sequence). The CDR3, as DNA: TGTGCCAGCAGCTTCCCCCCGGGCACCGGGGAGCTGTTTTTT. Translated, it gives CASSFPPGTGELFF.

This clone was seen a handful of times. This sequence joins TRBV11-3 and TRBJ2-5; 12 nucleotides line up with TRBD2. This CDR3 contains 15 residues. Germline values: CDR1 SGHNT, CDR2 YENEEA. The ends lost 3 bases at V and 3 bases at J; junction bases unmatched: 2. This CDR3 is CASSFLAGGEETQYF. CDR3 nucleotides: TGTGCCAGCAGCTTTCTAGCGGGGGGGGAAGAGACCCAGTACTTC.

The CDR3 sequence is CASREGTGANVLTF. The CDR3 DNA follows: TGTGCCAGCAGGGAGGGCACTGGGGCCAACGTCCTGACTTTC. The chain uses TRBV6-5 and TRBJ2-6; TRBD2 is a possible D gene (6 bases). CDR1 and CDR2 (germline): MNHEY, SVGAGI. The CDR3 is 14 residues long. The V and J ends lost 6 bases and 2 bases respectively, with 8 bases between them.

V usage is TRBV30 and J usage is TRBJ1-2; possibly TRBD1 for D (5 bases). V was pared by 4 bases and J by 4 bases, with 19 bases between. CDR1 and CDR2 (germline): GTSNPN, SVGIG (reference sequence). This CDR3 has 15 amino acids. The CDR3 region has the DNA TGTGCCTGGAAGGGGAGGCGGGTCCCATCCTATGGCTACACCTTC. Residues: CAWKGRRVPSYGYTF.

The rearrangement uses TRBV19 and TRBJ2-5; a possible D gene is TRBD2 (7 bases). The length of the CDR3 is 15 residues. V was cut by 0 bases and J by 1 base, with 9 bases left in between. Germline CDR1 is LNHDA and CDR2 is SQIVND (reference sequence). The CDR3 nucleotides read TGTGCCAGTAGTATAGAGGGGGGGGCCCAAGAGACCCAGTACTTC. Its translation is CASSIEGGAQETQYF.

This clone is classed as medium-sized. The chain uses TRBV27 and TRBJ1-1, with a possible D match to TRBD1 (5 bases). V lost 7 bases and J lost 8, with 17 bases in between. CDR3 length: 13 residues. Germline V gives CDR1 MNHEY, CDR2 SMNVEV (reference sequence). CDR3 sequence reads: CASTPGGTGEAFF. CDR3 DNA sequence: TGTGCCAGCACCCCGGGGGGGACCGGGGAAGCTTTCTTT.

This clone is medium-sized within its sample. The chain employs TRBV6-1 and TRBJ1-2; D unresolved. The CDR3 spans 15 residues. With 6 bases removed from V and 7 bases from J, the gap between germline ends came to 21 bases. From germline, CDR1 is MNHNS and CDR2 SASEGT. The CDR3 loop is CASSLNGEGGGGYTF. The CDR3 DNA reads TGTGCCAGCAGCCTCAATGGGGAGGGAGGTGGTGGCTACACCTTC.

There are a few counts of this clone. The chain is built from TRBV9 and TRBJ2-3; 10 bases match TRBD2. CDR3 length: 16 residues. Germline CDR1 reads SGDLS; CDR2 reads YYNGEE. After removal of 0 bases from V and 6 bases from J, the junction contained 7 bases not matched to a gene. CDR3 DNA: TGTGCCAGCAGCGTAGAACTAGCGGGGTATTCGGATACGCAGTATTTT. Protein product: CASSVELAGYSDTQYF.

This clone was seen a few times. The gene calls are TRBV11-2 and TRBJ1-6; 9 bases fit TRBD1. The germline gives CDR1 SGHAT, CDR2 FQNNGV. CDR3 length: 14 amino acids. V gave up 3 bases and J gave up 14 bases; unmatched junction bases: 8. The DNA of the CDR3 is TGTGCCAGCAGCTTTGGGACAGGGTCATGGGCCCTCCACTTT. It yields the protein CASSFGTGSWALHF. The whole variable domain, filled in from reference TRBV11-2 and TRBJ1-6, reads EAGVAQSPRYKIIEKRQSVAFWCNPISGHATLYWYQQILGQGPKLLIQFQNNGVVDDSQLPKDRFSAERLKGVDSTLKIQPAKLEDSAVYLCASSFGTGSWALHFGNGTRLTVT.

This clone ranks as medium-sized. The V call is TRBV7-3, the J call TRBJ2-5; a possible D gene is TRBD2 (6 bases). Trimming cost V 4 bases and J 2 bases, with 14 bases left between them. This CDR3 has 15 residues. Germline CDR1 reads SGHTA; CDR2 reads FQGTGA. The DNA for the CDR3 is TGTGCCAGCAGCTCCGGGTGGCGGGGACAAGAGACCCAGTACTTC. Translating it yields CASSSGWRGQETQYF.